The rows below give T cell receptor beta chains drawn from one sample of a study of CD8 T cells in ankylosing spondylitis. TCRdb processed the 5' RACE reads anew with MiXCR; each CDR3 protein has one entry. This sample yields about 500,000 distinct CDR3 sequences, of which about 5.4% are seen a single time; under 4.5% belongs to the top ten. Sample: blood, either unsorted or a sorted T cell fraction (not recorded which). The source is a male donor with ankylosing spondylitis. Each CDR3 is given with its conserved first and last residue. Each record gives: clone size, J gene, V gene, D gene, CDR3 DNA, CDR3 protein. A D gene is named only where the DNA matches it firmly. Only some rows state a clone size, as once, few, many or a class for expanded clones.

>few|TRBJ2-5|TRBV27|-
TGTGCCAGCAGTCCCGGTAGTGGACGGCAAGAGACCCAGTACTTC
CASSPGSGRQETQYF
>many|TRBJ2-3|TRBV7-2|TRBD2
TGTGCCAGCAGCTTGACTAGCGGGAAAACAGATACGCAGTATTTT
CASSLTSGKTDTQYF
>many|TRBJ2-6|TRBV4-3|-
TGCGCCAGCAGCCAAGAAGAAGGCAGGGTTACTGGGGCCAACGTCCTGACTTTC
CASSQEEGRVTGANVLTF
>-|TRBJ2-7|TRBV27|TRBD1
TGTGCCACCCGTGGCCTCGGAAGGACAGGCGACTCCTACGAGCAGTACTTC
CATRGLGRTGDSYEQYF
>many|TRBJ2-7|TRBV28|-
TGTGCCAGCAGCCTTCCCGGGGACTACGAGCAGTACTTC
CASSLPGDYEQYF
>few|TRBJ2-3|TRBV29-1|-
TGCAGCGCCCACAGGGGAGGTCGAGTCACAGATACGCAGTATTTT
CSAHRGGRVTDTQYF
>many|TRBJ1-1|TRBV6-5|-
TGTGCCAGCAGTTTGGGACCGATTAACACTGAAGCTTTCTTT
CASSLGPINTEAFF
>many|TRBJ2-7|TRBV6-5|-
TGTGCCAGCAGTTATTCGACAGTCGGTACCTACGAGCAGTACTTC
CASSYSTVGTYEQYF
>many|TRBJ2-1|TRBV5-1|TRBD2
TGCGCCAGCAGCGCTTGGACTAGCGGGGTCAATGAGCAGTTCTTC
CASSAWTSGVNEQFF
>many|TRBJ1-4|TRBV9|-
TGTGCCAGCAGGGGTGGTAATGAAAAACTGTTTTTT
CASRGGNEKLFF
>few|TRBJ2-3|TRBV5-1|-
TGCGCCAGCAGCCCCCCTTCAGGGAACACAGATACGCAGTATTTT
CASSPPSGNTDTQYF
>many|TRBJ1-2|TRBV6-5|-
TGTGCCAGCAGTTACTCGAATAGCTATGGCTACACCTTC
CASSYSNSYGYTF
>many|TRBJ2-6|TRBV29-1|TRBD1
TGCAGCTCAGGGACAGGGGATTCCTCTGGGGCCAACGTCCTGACTTTC
CSSGTGDSSGANVLTF
>many|TRBJ2-3|TRBV9|TRBD2
TGTGCCAGCAGCGGGGGACTAGCGGGGGGCCCAGATACGCAGTATTTT
CASSGGLAGGPDTQYF
>many|TRBJ2-7|TRBV6-1|TRBD1
TGTGCCAGCGGAACGGGACAGGGCGACTACGAGCAGTACTTC
CASGTGQGDYEQYF
>many|TRBJ2-1|TRBV7-9|TRBD1
TGTGCCAGCAGCTTAGGACAGGGGGTTGAAGCCTACAATGAGCAGTTCTTC
CASSLGQGVEAYNEQFF
>many|TRBJ2-5|TRBV7-6|TRBD1
TGTGCCAGCAGCTTACCGGGACAGGGGGAAGAGACCCAGTACTTC
CASSLPGQGEETQYF
>-|TRBJ2-7|TRBV7-2|-
TGTGCCAGCAGCTTGGGGGGATCCCTGGGGGAGCGGTACTTC
CASSLGGSLGERYF
>many|TRBJ2-3|TRBV7-6|TRBD2
TGTGCCAGCAGCTTTCTAGCGGGAGGGTCAGATACGCAGTATTTT
CASSFLAGGSDTQYF
>many|TRBJ2-5|TRBV4-3|-
TGCGCCAGCAGCCAAGATGCACTTCTACAAGAGACCCAGTACTTC
CASSQDALLQETQYF
>many|TRBJ2-3|TRBV11-2|TRBD2
TGTGCCAGCAGCTTGGGACTAGGAGATACGCAGTATTTT
CASSLGLGDTQYF
>many|TRBJ2-1|TRBV12-3/TRBV12-4|TRBD1
TGTGCCAGCAGTAGGGACAGGAGAAATGAGCAGTTCTTC
CASSRDRRNEQFF
>many|TRBJ2-1|TRBV12-3/TRBV12-4|TRBD2
TGTGCCAGCACCATTGAGGCGGGAGGGCCTCACAATGAGCAGTTCTTC
CASTIEAGGPHNEQFF
>many|TRBJ1-6|TRBV11-2|-
TGTGCCAGCAGCCTCCCCACTTCACGCCTCCACTTT
CASSLPTSRLHF